This paragraph covers one T cell receptor beta chain sequence. Its antigen is still unknown. This sample was taken from a study of CXCR3-negative and CXCR3-positive naive CD8 T cells. General observations from the study: When CXCR3-positive naive cells were set against CXCR3-negative naive cells, the former had more hydrophobic TRB CDR3s. Memory CD8+ cells showed much lower diversity, while both naive subsets displayed comparably high diversity. Cryopreserved cells partially lost CXCR3 expression, and fresh PBMCs were used in most assays.

The CDR3 is 12 residues long. Per the germline V gene, CDR1 is SQVTM and CDR2 is ANQGSEA. The libraries of TRB cDNA were constructed through 5' RACE using UMI labels. TCRdb re-called the 5' RACE reads, yielding one record per CDR3 amino acid sequence without DNA. The data show fewer than 65,000 distinct CDR3 sequences, and the top ten clones hold about 4.9%. With 300,000 cells each, the CD8+ T cell subsets were individually sorted in triplicate. CD45RO-CCR7+CD27+CD95- expression identified naive CD8+ T cells. The chain carries TRBV29-1 and TRBJ2-7. The source of this sequence is a human donor in good health. Some clones in this sample may be carry-over from other donors' samples. The sample consisted of naive CXCR3+ CD8+ T cells from blood. Subset meaning: CD45RO-CCR7+CD27+CD95- naive CD8+ T cells expressing CXCR3 (TNR3+). CDR3 region: CSVELHPYEQYF.